The T cell receptor beta chain described here comes from a study of cytomegalovirus exposure and HLA in healthy donors. At the level of the study: From 150 million to 200 million T cells, an earlier analysis saw under 140 million unique TCR beta sequences.

Study outcomes and limitations: An Asian-associated ancestry cluster reportedly showed fewer N-insertions than the approximately 630-donor mean in a later analysis. Donors were assumed by presence/absence analyses to have roughly uniform sequencing depth.

PCR amplification relied on 60 Vbeta primers (plus 13 Jbeta primers). Sequenced by immunoSEQ multiplex PCR; TCRdb stores in-frame clones only, minus some. The data hold around 130,000 clones, with roughly three quarters observed a single time. In the case of this clone: No antigen is known for it.

Germline loops: CDR1 SGHRS, CDR2 YFSETQ. The CDR3 covers 15 residues. V lost 1 base to trimming and J lost 4 bases; unmatched junction nucleotides: 7. Sequencing input: PBMCs. The V call is TRBV5-1, the J call TRBJ1-2; 7 bases are a match to TRBD1. The sequence was collected from a woman aged 35 to 49 in good health and CMV-seronegative. CDR3 sequence reads: CASSLSMEGAYGYTF. For the CDR3, the DNA is TGCGCCAGCAGCTTGTCGATGGAGGGGGCCTATGGCTACACCTTC.